Here is one T cell receptor (beta chain) with its context. What it recognizes is unknown. The sample belongs to a study of shared clonotypes between healthy human individuals. Findings and limits, study-wide: Generally, naive subsets came out with larger estimated richness than memory subsets.

Looked up from germline, CDR1 is LNHDA and CDR2 is SQIVND (reference sequence). The CDR3 contains 14 residues. V lost 8 bases, J lost 6 bases, and 6 bases stayed unmatched. Original processing methods: There were no quality scores in the junction-only immunoSEQ sequences, so filtering differed. Repertoires were generated with immunoSEQ multiplex PCR, while TCRdb's copy carries only in-frame clones and drops some. V, J and clone size were drawn from that table, and D and trimming were deduced from the DNA. The sample has some 700,000 clones, about 92% seen once; the top ten hold 34%. The chain couples TRBV19 to TRBJ2-1, with 11 bases matching TRBD2. Sequenced sample: memory CD8+ T cells from PBMCs. Specified subset: CD45RO+ cells pooled with CCR7-negative TemRA cells. The sequence derives from a young man in good health. Some clones in this sample may be carry-over from other donors' samples. This CDR3 reads CASAGTSGLNEQFF. In DNA form, the CDR3 reads TGTGCCAGTGCCGGGACTAGCGGCCTCAATGAGCAGTTCTTC. Full variable domain (outside the CDR3, taken from reference TRBV19 and TRBJ2-1): DGGITQSPKYLFRKEGQNVTLSCEQNLNHDAMYWYRQDPGQGLRLIYYSQIVNDFQKGDIAEGYSVSREKKESFPLTVTSAQKNPTAFYLCASAGTSGLNEQFFGPGTRLTVL.